This T cell receptor (beta chain) was found in a study of technical replicates of blood from a few donors. Using immunoSEQ multiplex PCR, the repertoire was profiled, and TCRdb retains in-frame clones only, with some absent. The sample holds around 49,000 clones; 95% to 97% are singletons and the top ten take about 0.37%. This CDR3 has 17 amino acids. The sequencing input was T cells isolated from PBMCs. The chain couples TRBV1 to TRBJ2-1; no DNA check was done on the table's D call, TRBD2. TRBV1 is given as a pseudogene. This receptor was obtained from a human donor in good health. In DNA, the CDR3 is TGCACCAGCAGCCAGAGGAATAAGCGGGAGGGCTACAATGAGCAGTTCTTC. This codes for CTSSQRNKREGYNEQFF.